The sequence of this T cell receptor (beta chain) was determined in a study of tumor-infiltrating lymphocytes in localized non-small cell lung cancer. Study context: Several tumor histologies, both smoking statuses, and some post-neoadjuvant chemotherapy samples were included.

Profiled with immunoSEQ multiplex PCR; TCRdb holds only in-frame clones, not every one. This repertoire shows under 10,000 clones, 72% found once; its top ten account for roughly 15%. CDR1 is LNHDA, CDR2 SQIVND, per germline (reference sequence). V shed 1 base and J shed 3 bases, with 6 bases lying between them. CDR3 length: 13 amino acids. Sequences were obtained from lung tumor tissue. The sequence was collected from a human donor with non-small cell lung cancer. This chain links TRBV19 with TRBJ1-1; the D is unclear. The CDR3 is CASSIVSHTEAFF. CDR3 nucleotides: TGTGCCAGTAGTATAGTCAGTCACACTGAAGCTTTCTTT.